The present T cell receptor beta chain was sequenced within a study of graft-versus-host responses after intestinal transplantation. Whole-study context: The transplants performed in recipients were multivisceral, liver-intestinal, or isolated intestinal. Notes on the study in general: Individuals who had graft-donor T cell macrochimerism had allografts that showed high graft-versus-host to host-versus-graft clonal ratios. In recipient marrow, GvH clones were found, and some appeared first in ileum or blood.

The germline gives CDR1 MNHEY, CDR2 SVGAGI. V was trimmed by 0 bases and J by 3 bases, leaving 9 bases between them. This CDR3 region has 15 residues. On this clone itself: The antigen remains undetermined.

TCRdb's copy holds only in-frame clones and misses some; the assay was immunoSEQ multiplex PCR. The table has 25,000 or so clones, 85% to 95% seen once. The chain uses TRBV6-5 and TRBJ2-1, with a tentative D call TRBD2 (6 bases). The TCR originated in a human patient who received an intestinal transplant, so some T cells may come from the graft donor. The material sequenced was PBMCs, taken about 41 days after intestinal transplant. The CDR3 sequence is CASSYSREIYNEQFF. CDR3 bases: TGTGCCAGCAGTTACTCACGGGAGATCTACAATGAGCAGTTCTTC.